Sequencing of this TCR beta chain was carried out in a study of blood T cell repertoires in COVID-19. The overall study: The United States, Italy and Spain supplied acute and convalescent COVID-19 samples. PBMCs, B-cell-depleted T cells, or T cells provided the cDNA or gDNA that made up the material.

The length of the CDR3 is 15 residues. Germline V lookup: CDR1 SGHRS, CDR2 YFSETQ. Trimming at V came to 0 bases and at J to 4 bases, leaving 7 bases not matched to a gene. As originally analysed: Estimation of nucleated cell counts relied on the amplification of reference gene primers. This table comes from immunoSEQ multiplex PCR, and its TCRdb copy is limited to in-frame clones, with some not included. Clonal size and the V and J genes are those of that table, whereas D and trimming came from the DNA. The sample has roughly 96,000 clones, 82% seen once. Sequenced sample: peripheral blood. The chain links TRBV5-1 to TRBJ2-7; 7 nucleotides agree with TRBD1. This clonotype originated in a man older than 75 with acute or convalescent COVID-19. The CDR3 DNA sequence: TGCGCCAGCAGCTTGGAATACAGGGGAGCTTACGAGCAGTACTTC. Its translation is CASSLEYRGAYEQYF. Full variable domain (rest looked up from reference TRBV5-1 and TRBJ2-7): KAGVTQTPRYLIKTRGQQVTLSCSPISGHRSVSWYQQTPGQGLQFLFEYFSETQRNKGNFPGRFSGRQFSNSRSEMNVSTLELGDSALYLCASSLEYRGAYEQYFGPGTRLTVT.